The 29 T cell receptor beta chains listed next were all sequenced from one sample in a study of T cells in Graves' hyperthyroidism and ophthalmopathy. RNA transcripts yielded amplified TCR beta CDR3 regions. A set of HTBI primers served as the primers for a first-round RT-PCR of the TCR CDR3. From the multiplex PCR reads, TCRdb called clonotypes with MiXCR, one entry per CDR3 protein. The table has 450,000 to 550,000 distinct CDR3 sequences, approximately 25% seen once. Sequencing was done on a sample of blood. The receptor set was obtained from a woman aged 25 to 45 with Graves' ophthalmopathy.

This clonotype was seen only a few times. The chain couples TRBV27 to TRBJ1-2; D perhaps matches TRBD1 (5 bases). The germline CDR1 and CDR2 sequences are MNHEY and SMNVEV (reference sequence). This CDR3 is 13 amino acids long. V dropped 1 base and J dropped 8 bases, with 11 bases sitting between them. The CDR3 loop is CASSLFRGVGYTF. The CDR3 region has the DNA TGTGCCAGCAGTTTATTCAGAGGGGTCGGCTACACCTTC.

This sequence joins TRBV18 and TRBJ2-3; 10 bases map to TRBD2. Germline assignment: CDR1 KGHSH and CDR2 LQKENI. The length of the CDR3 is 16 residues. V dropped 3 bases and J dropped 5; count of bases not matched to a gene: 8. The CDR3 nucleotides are TGTGCCAGCTCACCCGTAGCGGGGGGAGTAGGAGATACGCAGTATTTT. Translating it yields CASSPVAGGVGDTQYF. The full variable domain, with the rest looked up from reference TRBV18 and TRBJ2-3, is NAGVMQNPRHLVRRRGQEARLRCSPMKGHSHVYWYRQLPEEGLKFMVYLQKENIIDESGMPKERFSAEFPKEGPSILRIQQVVRGDSAAYFCASSPVAGGVGDTQYFGPGTRLTVL.

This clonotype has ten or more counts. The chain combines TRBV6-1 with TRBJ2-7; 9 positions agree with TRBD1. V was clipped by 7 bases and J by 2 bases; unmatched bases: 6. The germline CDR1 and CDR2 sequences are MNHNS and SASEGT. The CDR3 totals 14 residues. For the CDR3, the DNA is TGTGCCAGCACCACAGGGGGCCGCACCTACGAGCAGTACTTC. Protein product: CASTTGGRTYEQYF.

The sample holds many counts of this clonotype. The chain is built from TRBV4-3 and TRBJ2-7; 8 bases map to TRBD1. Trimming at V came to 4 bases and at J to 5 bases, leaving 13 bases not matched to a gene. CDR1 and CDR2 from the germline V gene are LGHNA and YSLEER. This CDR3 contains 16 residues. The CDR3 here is CASSPSPGQEFHEQYF. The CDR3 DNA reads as TGCGCCAGCAGCCCTTCCCCGGGACAGGAGTTCCACGAGCAGTACTTC.

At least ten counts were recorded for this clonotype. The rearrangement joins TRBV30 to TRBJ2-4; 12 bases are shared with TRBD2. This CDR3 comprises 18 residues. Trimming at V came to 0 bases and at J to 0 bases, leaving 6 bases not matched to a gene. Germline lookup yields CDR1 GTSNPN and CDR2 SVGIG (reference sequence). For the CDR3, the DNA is TGTGCCTGGAGTGTACGGACTAGCGGGGAACTAGCCAAAAACATTCAGTACTTC. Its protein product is CAWSVRTSGELAKNIQYF.

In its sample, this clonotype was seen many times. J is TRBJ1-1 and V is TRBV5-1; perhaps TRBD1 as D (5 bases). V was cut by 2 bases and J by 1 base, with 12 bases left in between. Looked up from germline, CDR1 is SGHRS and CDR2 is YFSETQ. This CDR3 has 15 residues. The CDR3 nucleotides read TGCGCCAGCAGCTTAGGGGCCACCCCGAACACTGAAGCTTTCTTT. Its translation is CASSLGATPNTEAFF.

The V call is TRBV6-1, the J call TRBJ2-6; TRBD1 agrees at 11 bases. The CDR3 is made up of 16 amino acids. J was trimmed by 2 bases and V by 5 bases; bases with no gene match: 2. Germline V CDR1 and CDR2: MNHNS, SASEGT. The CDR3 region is CASSPGQGAGANVLTF. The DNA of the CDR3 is TGTGCCAGCAGTCCGGGACAGGGGGCTGGGGCCAACGTCCTGACTTTC.

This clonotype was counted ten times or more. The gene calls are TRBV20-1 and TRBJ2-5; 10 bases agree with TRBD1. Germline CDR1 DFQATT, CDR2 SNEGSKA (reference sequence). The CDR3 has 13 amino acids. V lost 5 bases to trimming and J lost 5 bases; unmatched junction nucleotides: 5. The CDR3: CSASGTGDETQYF. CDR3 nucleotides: TGCAGTGCTTCCGGGACAGGGGATGAGACCCAGTACTTC.

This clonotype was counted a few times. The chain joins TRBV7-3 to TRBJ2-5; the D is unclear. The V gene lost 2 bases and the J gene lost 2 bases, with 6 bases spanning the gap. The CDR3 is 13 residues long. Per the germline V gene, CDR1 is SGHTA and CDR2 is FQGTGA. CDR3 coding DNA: TGTGCCAGCAGCTTACTTGATCAAGAGACCCAGTACTTC. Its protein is CASSLLDQETQYF.

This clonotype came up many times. As DNA, the CDR3 is TGTGCCAGCAGCTTAAGGCGACCGAACACTGAAGCTTTCTTT. Encoded protein: CASSLRRPNTEAFF. The chain recombines TRBV7-2 with TRBJ1-1, with D unresolved. The V end lost 2 bases, the J end lost 1 base, and 8 bases lay between the germline ends. CDR3 length: 14 amino acids. Germline-derived CDR1 and CDR2 are SGHTA and FQGNSA.

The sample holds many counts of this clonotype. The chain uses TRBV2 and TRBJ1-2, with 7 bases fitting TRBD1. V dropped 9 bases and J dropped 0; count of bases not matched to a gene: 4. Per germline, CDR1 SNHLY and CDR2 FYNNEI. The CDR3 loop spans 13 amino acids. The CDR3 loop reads CARTGEANYGYTF. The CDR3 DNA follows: TGTGCCAGAACAGGGGAAGCTAACTATGGCTACACCTTC.

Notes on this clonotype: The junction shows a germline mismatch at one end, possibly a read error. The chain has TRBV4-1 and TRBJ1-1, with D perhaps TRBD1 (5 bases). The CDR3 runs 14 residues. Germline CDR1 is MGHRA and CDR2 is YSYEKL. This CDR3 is CASSQDPSDTEACF. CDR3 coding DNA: TGCGCCAGCAGCCAAGATCCGTCGGACACTGAAGCTTGCTTT.

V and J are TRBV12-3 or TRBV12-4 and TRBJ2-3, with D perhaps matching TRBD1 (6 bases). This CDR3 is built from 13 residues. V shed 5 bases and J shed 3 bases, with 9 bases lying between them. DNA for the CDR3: TGTGCCAGCAGTCCACAGGGAACAGATACGCAGTATTTT. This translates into CASSPQGTDTQYF.

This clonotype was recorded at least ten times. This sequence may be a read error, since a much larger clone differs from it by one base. Written as DNA, the CDR3 is TGTGCCAGCAGAACCTACAGGGCCGAGACCAAGTACTTC. Its protein is CASRTYRAETKYF. The J gene is TRBJ2-5, the V gene TRBV12-3 or TRBV12-4; TRBD1 might be the D (6 bases). CDR3 size: 13 residues.

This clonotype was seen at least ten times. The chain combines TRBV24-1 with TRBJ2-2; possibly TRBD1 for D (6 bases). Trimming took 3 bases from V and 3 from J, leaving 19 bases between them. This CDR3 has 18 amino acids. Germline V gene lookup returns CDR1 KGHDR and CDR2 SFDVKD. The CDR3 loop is CATSDPVGAKIDTGELFF. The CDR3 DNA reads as TGTGCCACCAGTGATCCTGTGGGGGCAAAGATCGACACCGGGGAGCTGTTTTTT.

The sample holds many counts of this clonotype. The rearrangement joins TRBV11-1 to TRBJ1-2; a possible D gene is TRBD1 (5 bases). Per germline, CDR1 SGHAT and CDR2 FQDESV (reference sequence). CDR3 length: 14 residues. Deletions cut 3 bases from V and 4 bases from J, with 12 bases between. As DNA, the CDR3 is TGTGCCAGCAGCTTCCCCGGACAAACCTATGGCTACACCTTC. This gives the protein CASSFPGQTYGYTF. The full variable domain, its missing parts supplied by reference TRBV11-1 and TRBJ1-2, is EAEVAQSPRYKITEKSQAVAFWCDPISGHATLYWYRQILGQGPELLVQFQDESVVDDSQLPKDRFSAERLKGVDSTLKIQPAELGDSAMYLCASSFPGQTYGYTFGSGTRLTVV.

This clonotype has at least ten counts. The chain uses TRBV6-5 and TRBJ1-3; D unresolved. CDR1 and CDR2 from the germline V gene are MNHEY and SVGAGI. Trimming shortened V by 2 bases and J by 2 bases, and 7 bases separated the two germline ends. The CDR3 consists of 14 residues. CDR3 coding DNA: TGTGCCAGCAGTTACCTCCGGGCTGGAAACACCATATATTTT. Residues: CASSYLRAGNTIYF.

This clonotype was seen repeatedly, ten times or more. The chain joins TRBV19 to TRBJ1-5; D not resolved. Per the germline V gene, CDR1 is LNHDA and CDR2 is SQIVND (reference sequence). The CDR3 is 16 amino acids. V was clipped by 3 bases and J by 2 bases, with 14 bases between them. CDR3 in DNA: TGTGCCAGTAGTATTTGGTACGAGAGTGGCAATCAGCCCCAGCATTTT. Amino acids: CASSIWYESGNQPQHF. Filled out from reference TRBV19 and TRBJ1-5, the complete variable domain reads DGGITQSPKYLFRKEGQNVTLSCEQNLNHDAMYWYRQDPGQGLRLIYYSQIVNDFQKGDIAEGYSVSREKKESFPLTVTSAQKNPTAFYLCASSIWYESGNQPQHFGDGTRLSIL.

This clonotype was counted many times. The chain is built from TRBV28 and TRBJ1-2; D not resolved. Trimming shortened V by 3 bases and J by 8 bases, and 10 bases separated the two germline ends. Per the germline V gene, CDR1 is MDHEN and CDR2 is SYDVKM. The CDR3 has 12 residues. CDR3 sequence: CASSFDTQGYTF. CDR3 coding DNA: TGTGCCAGCAGTTTCGACACGCAAGGCTACACCTTC.

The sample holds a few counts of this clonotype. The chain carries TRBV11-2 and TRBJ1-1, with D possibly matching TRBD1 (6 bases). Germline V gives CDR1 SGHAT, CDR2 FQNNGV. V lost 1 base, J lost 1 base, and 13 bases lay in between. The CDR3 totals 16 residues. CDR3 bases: TGTGCCAGCAGCTTAGTCCAGGGGCTACCGAACACTGAAGCTTTCTTT. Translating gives CASSLVQGLPNTEAFF.

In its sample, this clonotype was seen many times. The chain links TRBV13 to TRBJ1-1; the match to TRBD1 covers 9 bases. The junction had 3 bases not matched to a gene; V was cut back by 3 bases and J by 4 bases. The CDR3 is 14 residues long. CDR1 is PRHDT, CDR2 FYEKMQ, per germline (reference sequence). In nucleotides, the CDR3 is TGTGCCAGCAGCTTGATGACAGGGGGCACTGAAGCTTTCTTT. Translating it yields CASSLMTGGTEAFF.

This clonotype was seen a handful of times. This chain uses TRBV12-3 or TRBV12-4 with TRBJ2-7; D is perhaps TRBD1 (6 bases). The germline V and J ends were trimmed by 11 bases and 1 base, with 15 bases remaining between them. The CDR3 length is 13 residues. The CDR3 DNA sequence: TGTGCCCTCCGAGGGACAATGTCCTACGAGCAGTACTTC. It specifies CALRGTMSYEQYF.

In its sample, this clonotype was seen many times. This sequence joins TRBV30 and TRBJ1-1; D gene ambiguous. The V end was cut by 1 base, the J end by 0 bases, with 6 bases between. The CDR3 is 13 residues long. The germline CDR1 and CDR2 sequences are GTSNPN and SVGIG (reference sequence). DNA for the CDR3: TGTGCCTGGAGTGGAAACGTGAACACTGAAGCTTTCTTT. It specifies CAWSGNVNTEAFF.

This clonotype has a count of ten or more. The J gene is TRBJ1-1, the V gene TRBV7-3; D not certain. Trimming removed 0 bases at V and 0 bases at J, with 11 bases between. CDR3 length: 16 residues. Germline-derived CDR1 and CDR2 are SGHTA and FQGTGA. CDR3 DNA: TGTGCCAGCAGCTTAACGGGTCCGCCCCTGAACACTGAAGCTTTCTTT. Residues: CASSLTGPPLNTEAFF.

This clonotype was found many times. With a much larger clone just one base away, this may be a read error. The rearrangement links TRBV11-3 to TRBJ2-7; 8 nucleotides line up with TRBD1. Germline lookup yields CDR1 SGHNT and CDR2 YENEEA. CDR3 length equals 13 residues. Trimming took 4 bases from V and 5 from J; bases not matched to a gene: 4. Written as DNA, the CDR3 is TGTGCCAGCAGCTCCGGACAGGGCCACGAGCAGTACTTC. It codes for CASSSGQGHEQYF. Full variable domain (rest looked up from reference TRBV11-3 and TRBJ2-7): EAGVVQSPRYKIIEKKQPVAFWCNPISGHNTLYWYLQNLGQGPELLIRYENEEAVDDSQLPKDRFSAERLKGVDSTLKIQPAELGDSAVYLCASSSGQGHEQYFGPGTRLTVT.

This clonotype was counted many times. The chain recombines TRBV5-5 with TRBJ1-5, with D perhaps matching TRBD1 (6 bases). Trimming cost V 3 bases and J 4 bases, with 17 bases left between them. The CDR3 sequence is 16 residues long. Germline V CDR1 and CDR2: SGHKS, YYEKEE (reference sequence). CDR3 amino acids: CASSSVAGTSNQPQHF. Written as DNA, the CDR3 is TGTGCCAGCAGCTCTGTCGCCGGGACAAGTAATCAGCCCCAGCATTTT.

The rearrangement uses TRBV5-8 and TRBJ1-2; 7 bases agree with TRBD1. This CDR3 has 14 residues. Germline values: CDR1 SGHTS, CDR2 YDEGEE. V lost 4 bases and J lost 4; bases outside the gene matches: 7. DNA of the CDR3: TGTGCCAGCAGCCGCCGGGACAGAGCCTATGGCTACACCTTC. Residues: CASSRRDRAYGYTF. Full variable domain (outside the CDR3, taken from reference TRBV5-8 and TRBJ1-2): EAGVTQSPTHLIKTRGQQATLRCSPISGHTSVYWYQQALGLGLQFLLWYDEGEERNRGNFPPRFSGRQFPNYSSELNVNALELEDSALYLCASSRRDRAYGYTFGSGTRLTVV.

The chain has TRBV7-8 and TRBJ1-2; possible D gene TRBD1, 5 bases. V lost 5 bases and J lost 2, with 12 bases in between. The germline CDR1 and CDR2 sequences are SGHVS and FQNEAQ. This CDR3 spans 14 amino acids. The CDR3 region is CASSREGTNYGYTF. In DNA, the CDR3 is TGTGCCAGCAGCAGGGAGGGGACCAACTATGGCTACACCTTC.

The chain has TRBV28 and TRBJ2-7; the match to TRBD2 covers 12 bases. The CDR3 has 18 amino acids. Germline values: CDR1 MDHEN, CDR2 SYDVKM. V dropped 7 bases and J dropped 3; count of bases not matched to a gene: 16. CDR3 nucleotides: TGTGCCAGCACCCCCCTCCTTCATCTAGCGGGGGGGCACTACGAGCAGTACTTC. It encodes CASTPLLHLAGGHYEQYF.